This T cell receptor beta chain was found in a study of blood T cells in healthy people across ages. The CDR3 sequence is 15 residues long. Germline CDR1 is SEHNR and CDR2 is FQNEAQ (reference sequence). The V and J ends lost 5 bases and 11 bases respectively, with 24 bases between them. This clonotype was observed once. Its antigen is unknown. Study-wide points: Significant beta diversity loss was already apparent by age around 40, declining roughly linearly. Diversity was higher, and naive CD4+ cells more numerous, in long-lived donors than in aged donors.

Through a sample-barcoded 5' primer and a J-beta primer mix, a second PCR was run for roughly 6 to 12 cycles. TCRdb reanalysed the 5' RACE reads using MiXCR and keeps one entry per CDR3 protein. The sample carries around 1,500,000 distinct CDR3 sequences, around 42% recorded once. Investigators took 8.5 to 10 milliliters of peripheral blood from every donor. Source material: blood. The receptor was derived from a woman between 18 and 29 years old in good health. The chain combines TRBV7-9 with TRBJ2-5, with D unresolved. CDR3 DNA: TGTGCCAGCAGCGGCAGAGGTGGCCCCTACAATGAGCAGTACTTC. It codes for CASSGRGGPYNEQYF.